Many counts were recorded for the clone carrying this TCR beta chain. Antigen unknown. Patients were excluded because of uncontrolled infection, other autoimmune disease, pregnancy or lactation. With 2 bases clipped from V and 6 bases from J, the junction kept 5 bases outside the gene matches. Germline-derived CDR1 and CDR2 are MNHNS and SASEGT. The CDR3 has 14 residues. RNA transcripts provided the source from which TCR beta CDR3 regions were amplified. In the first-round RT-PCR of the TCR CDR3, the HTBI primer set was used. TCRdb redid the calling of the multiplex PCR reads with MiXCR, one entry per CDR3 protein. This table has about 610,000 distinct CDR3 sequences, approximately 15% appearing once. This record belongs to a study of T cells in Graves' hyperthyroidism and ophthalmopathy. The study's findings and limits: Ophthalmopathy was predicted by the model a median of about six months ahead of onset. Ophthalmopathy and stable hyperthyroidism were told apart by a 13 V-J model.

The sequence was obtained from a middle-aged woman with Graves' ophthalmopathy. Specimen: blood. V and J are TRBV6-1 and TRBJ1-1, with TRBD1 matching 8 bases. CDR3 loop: CASSERVRGPEAFF. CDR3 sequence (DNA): TGTGCCAGCAGTGAAAGGGTCAGGGGGCCTGAAGCTTTCTTT.